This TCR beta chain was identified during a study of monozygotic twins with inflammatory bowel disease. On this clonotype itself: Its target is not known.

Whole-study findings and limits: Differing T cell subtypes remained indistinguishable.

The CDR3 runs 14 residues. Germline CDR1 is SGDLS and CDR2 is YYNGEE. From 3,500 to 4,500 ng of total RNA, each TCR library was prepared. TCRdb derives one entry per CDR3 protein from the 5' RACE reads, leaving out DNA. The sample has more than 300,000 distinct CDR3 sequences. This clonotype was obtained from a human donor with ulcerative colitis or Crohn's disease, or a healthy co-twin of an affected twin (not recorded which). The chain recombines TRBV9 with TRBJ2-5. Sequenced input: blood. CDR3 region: CASSVNTARETQYF.